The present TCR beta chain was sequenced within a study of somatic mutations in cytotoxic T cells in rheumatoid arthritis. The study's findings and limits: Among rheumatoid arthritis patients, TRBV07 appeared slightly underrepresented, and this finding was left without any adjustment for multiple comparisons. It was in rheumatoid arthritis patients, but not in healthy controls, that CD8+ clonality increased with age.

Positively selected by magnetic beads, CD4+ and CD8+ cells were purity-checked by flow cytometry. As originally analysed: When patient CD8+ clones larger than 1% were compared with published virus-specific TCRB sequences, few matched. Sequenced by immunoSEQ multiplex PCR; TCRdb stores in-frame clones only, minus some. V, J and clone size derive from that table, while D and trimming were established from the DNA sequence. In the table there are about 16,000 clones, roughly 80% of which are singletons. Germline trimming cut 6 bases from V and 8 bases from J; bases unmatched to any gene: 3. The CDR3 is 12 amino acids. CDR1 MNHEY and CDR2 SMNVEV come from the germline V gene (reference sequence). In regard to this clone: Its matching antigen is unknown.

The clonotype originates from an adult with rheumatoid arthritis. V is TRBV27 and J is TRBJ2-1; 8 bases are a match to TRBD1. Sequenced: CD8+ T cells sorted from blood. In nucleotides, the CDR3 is TGTGCCAGCAGGCGGACAGGGCATGAGCAGTTCTTC. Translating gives CASRRTGHEQFF.